Following are 10 T cell receptor beta chains from one sample sequenced in a study of T-cell reconstitution after alpha-beta-depleted transplantation in children. As it was prepared, the TCRbeta library received unique molecular identifiers. TCRdb fed the PCR reads into MiXCR, producing one record per CDR3 protein. The sample yields roughly 670,000 distinct CDR3 sequences, around 13% seen once. Sequences were derived from PBMCs, sampled before TCRalphabeta/CD19-depleted stem cell transplant. These receptors originate from a girl aged 2 to 9 with congenital amegakaryocytic thrombocytopenia, due to receive a stem cell transplant.

The rearrangement uses TRBV11-3 and TRBJ2-1; 8 bases are a match to TRBD2. The J segment lost 8 bases and the V segment lost 5 bases, leaving 11 bases of the junction unmatched. The CDR3 covers 15 residues. The V gene's germline CDR1 is SGHNT and CDR2 YENEEA. CDR3 sequence: CASSQGRTSIDEQFF. The CDR3 nucleotides read TGTGCCAGCAGCCAGGGTCGGACTAGCATAGATGAGCAGTTCTTC.

The CDR3 DNA is TGTGCCAGCAGTGCAGTAGGGGCTACCTGGTACTTC. It encodes CASSAVGATWYF. The chain joins TRBV12-3 or TRBV12-4 to TRBJ2-7; tentative D call: TRBD1 (5 bases). The CDR3 contains 12 residues. Trimming removed 5 bases from V and 12 bases from J, with 17 bases in between.

The rearrangement joins TRBV12-3 or TRBV12-4 to TRBJ2-2; 7 bases line up with TRBD1. This CDR3 contains 15 residues. Trimming removed 4 bases from V and 4 bases from J; junction bases left unmatched: 6. DNA of the CDR3: TGTGCCAGCAGTTCCCACACAGGGGTCACCGGGGAGCTGTTTTTT. This translates into CASSSHTGVTGELFF.

This clonotype came up a few times. The V call is TRBV12-3 or TRBV12-4, the J call TRBJ1-1; possibly TRBD1 for D (6 bases). This CDR3 comprises 15 residues. V was clipped by 3 bases and J by 5 bases, with 16 bases between them. The CDR3 sequence is CASSLTGAGGTEAFF. The CDR3 nucleotides read TGTGCCAGCAGTTTGACAGGCGCCGGGGGGACTGAAGCTTTCTTT.

This clonotype appeared many times. J is TRBJ1-1 and V is TRBV6-1, with D perhaps TRBD1 (6 bases). CDR3 length equals 13 residues. V lost 9 bases, J lost 1 base, and 12 bases lay in between. The germline gives CDR1 MNHNS, CDR2 SASEGT. The CDR3 DNA is TGTGCCAGTCTCAGGGGCTCGAACACTGAAGCTTTCTTT. It specifies CASLRGSNTEAFF.

This clonotype has a count of ten or more. The genes are TRBV7-9 and TRBJ2-5; no firm D call. Germline values: CDR1 SEHNR, CDR2 FQNEAQ (reference sequence). This CDR3 region has 12 residues. Deletions cut 5 bases from V and 5 bases from J, with 9 bases between. CDR3 in amino acids: CASSVRDETQYF. In DNA, the CDR3 is TGTGCCAGCAGCGTTAGGGATGAGACCCAGTACTTC.

This chain joins TRBV15 and TRBJ2-7; TRBD2 matches at 10 bases. Germline V gene lookup returns CDR1 LNHNV and CDR2 YYDKDF (reference sequence). The CDR3 spans 15 residues. With V trimmed by 0 bases and J by 3 bases, 2 bases remained unmatched. CDR3 region: CATSRELAGNYEQYF. Written as DNA, the CDR3 is TGTGCCACCAGCAGAGAACTAGCGGGAAACTACGAGCAGTACTTC.

V and J are TRBV5-5 and TRBJ2-1, with D hard to call. The germline V and J ends were trimmed by 3 bases and 1 base, with 17 bases remaining between them. Per the germline V gene, CDR1 is SGHKS and CDR2 is YYEKEE (reference sequence). There are 17 residues in the CDR3. The CDR3 loop is CASSSRIFADSYNEQFF. Written as DNA, the CDR3 is TGTGCCAGCAGCTCCCGAATCTTCGCAGATTCCTACAATGAGCAGTTCTTC.

This clonotype was seen ten or more times. This chain links TRBV20-1 with TRBJ2-3; D may be TRBD2 (5 bases). V lost 4 bases, J lost 6 bases, and 20 bases lay in between. CDR1 DFQATT and CDR2 SNEGSKA come from the germline V gene (reference sequence). The CDR3 is made up of 15 amino acids. CDR3 coding DNA: TGCAGTGCTACATTTTTGGTTAGAGGGTATGATACGCAGTATTTT. As protein: CSATFLVRGYDTQYF.

The J gene is TRBJ2-1, the V gene TRBV20-1; a possible D gene is TRBD2 (5 bases). The CDR3 contains 16 residues. Trimming pared 3 bases from V and 8 bases from J, leaving 23 bases between. Germline CDR1 reads DFQATT; CDR2 reads SNEGSKA (reference sequence). The DNA for the CDR3 is TGCAGTGCTAGCCCCGCTGTGGAACTAGTCTTCTATGAGCAGTTCTTC. It specifies CSASPAVELVFYEQFF.